This is a list of T cell receptor beta chains from one sample in a study of CXCR3-negative and CXCR3-positive naive CD8 T cells. TCRdb re-analyzed the 5' RACE reads; it lists each CDR3 protein once, without DNA. This table holds roughly 61,000 distinct CDR3 sequences. The sequencing sample was made of naive CXCR3+ CD8+ T cells from blood. All receptors derive from a human donor in good health. Some clones in this sample may be carry-over from other donors' samples. Both conserved end residues are part of each CDR3. Each record gives: J gene, V gene, clone size, CDR3 protein. Not every row has a clone size; where given, it reads once, few, many or a size class.

>TRBJ1-1|TRBV6-5|NA
CASSMGQGLSIVPEAFF
>TRBJ1-4|TRBV7-8|NA
CASSLAGATNEKLFF
>TRBJ2-3|TRBV6-6|NA
CASSPTSGSDTQYF
>TRBJ2-3|TRBV6-2/TRBV6-3|NA
CASTPGTGGSTDTQYF
>TRBJ2-1|TRBV6-5|NA
CASSYGTSSYNEQFF
>TRBJ2-5|TRBV12-2|NA
CASRSSARETQYF
>TRBJ2-7|TRBV4-1|NA
CASSQQTGQEQYF
>TRBJ2-7|TRBV27|NA
CASSFAGSYEQYF
>TRBJ2-5|TRBV7-9|NA
CASSFSSARGETQYF
>TRBJ2-3|TRBV29-1|NA
CSVEGTRGATDTQYF
>TRBJ1-2|TRBV7-2|NA
CASRDSGADGYTF
>TRBJ1-1|TRBV7-9|NA
CASSVGGGTVNTEAFF
>TRBJ2-3|TRBV29-1|NA
CSATDDLVDTQYF
>TRBJ2-1|TRBV20-1|NA
CSAYQRTQPWNEQFF
>TRBJ2-5|TRBV7-2|NA
CASSLEPDLYQETQYF
>TRBJ1-1|TRBV29-1|NA
CSVHDPNTEAFF
>TRBJ2-7|TRBV10-3|NA
CATRDRSSYEQYF
>TRBJ1-4|TRBV4-3|medium-sized
CASSQDFGGSATNEKLFF
>TRBJ1-5|TRBV6-5|NA
CSSSPGSPIPPQHF
>TRBJ2-1|TRBV23-1|NA
CASSQRRGYNEQFF
>TRBJ1-6|TRBV6-2/TRBV6-3|NA
CASSWDKTSYNSPLHF
>TRBJ2-1|TRBV29-1|NA
CSVGQGLAGGDEQFF
>TRBJ2-7|TRBV7-3|NA
CASSSTHSASYEQYF
>TRBJ1-1|TRBV18|NA
CASSPPGQGNTEAFF
>TRBJ1-1|TRBV28|NA
CASSRVNTEAFF
>TRBJ2-3|TRBV7-3|NA
CASSLDAGGGPPSDTQYF
>TRBJ2-3|TRBV2|NA
CASSEGGATDTQYF
>TRBJ2-3|TRBV7-9|NA
CATNRGQLTDTQYF
>TRBJ1-2|TRBV29-1|NA
CSAGPLREHSGYTF
>TRBJ1-5|TRBV5-5|NA
CASSLLASRRDQPQHF
>TRBJ2-2|TRBV7-8|NA
CASSLSRASTGELFF
>TRBJ1-5|TRBV6-6|NA
CASSYLMESNQPQHF
>TRBJ1-5|TRBV21-1|NA
CASRGGGQPQHF
>TRBJ2-7|TRBV6-5|NA
CASSGGATSYEQYF
>TRBJ1-1|TRBV11-3|NA
CASNIRDVMNTEAFF
>TRBJ1-2|TRBV4-2|NA
CASSQGGGGSYGYTF
>TRBJ2-5|TRBV6-5|NA
CASSYFWAGGQETQYF
>TRBJ2-2|TRBV6-5|NA
CASRLYKQQGSGELFF
>TRBJ2-7|TRBV27|NA
CASSLRGGQYEQYF
>TRBJ2-3|TRBV6-5|NA
CASSQPQDSILKPSTDTQYF
>TRBJ2-2|TRBV5-5|NA
CASSLGGFTGELFF
>TRBJ2-2|TRBV7-3|NA
CASSVAGGPGGELFF